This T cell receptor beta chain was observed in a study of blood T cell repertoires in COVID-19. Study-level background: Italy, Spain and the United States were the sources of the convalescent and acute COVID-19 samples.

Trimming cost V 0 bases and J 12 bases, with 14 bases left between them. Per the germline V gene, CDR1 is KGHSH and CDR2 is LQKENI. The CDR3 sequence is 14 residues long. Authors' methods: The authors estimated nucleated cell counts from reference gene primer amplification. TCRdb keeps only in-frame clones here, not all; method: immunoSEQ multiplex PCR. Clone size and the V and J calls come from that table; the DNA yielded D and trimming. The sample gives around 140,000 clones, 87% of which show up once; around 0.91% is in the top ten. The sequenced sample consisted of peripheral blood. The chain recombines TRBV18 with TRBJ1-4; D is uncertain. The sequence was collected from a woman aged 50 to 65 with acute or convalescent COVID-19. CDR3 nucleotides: TGTGCCAGCTCACCACCCATCCCGGCTGGAGAACTGTTTTTT. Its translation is CASSPPIPAGELFF. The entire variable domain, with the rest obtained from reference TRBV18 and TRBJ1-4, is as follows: NAGVMQNPRHLVRRRGQEARLRCSPMKGHSHVYWYRQLPEEGLKFMVYLQKENIIDESGMPKERFSAEFPKEGPSILRIQQVVRGDSAAYFCASSPPIPAGELFFGSGTQLSVL.